One and the same sample provided the 20 T cell receptor beta chains below, sequenced in a study of identical twins. TCRdb re-called the 5' RACE reads through MiXCR, storing one row per CDR3 protein. The data hold roughly 710,000 distinct CDR3 sequences, with around 6.1% observed a single time. Sequenced input: naive T cells sorted from blood. The source of these receptors is a man aged 18 to 35 in good health.

This clonotype came up many times. V usage is TRBV29-1 and J usage is TRBJ1-2, with 7 bases fitting TRBD1. Germline CDR1 reads SQVTM; CDR2 reads ANQGSEA. The length of the CDR3 is 15 residues. V was pared by 4 bases and J by 2 bases, with 10 bases of the junction left unmatched. The CDR3 sequence: CSVAPLTGRNYGYTF. The CDR3 bases are TGCAGCGTTGCTCCCCTGACAGGGCGAAACTATGGCTACACCTTC.

This clonotype was seen a handful of times. V usage is TRBV6-1 and J usage is TRBJ2-7, with D maybe TRBD2 (6 bases). Per germline, CDR1 MNHNS and CDR2 SASEGT. This CDR3 is built from 14 residues. The V gene lost 0 bases and the J gene lost 3 bases, with 9 bases spanning the gap. This CDR3 reads CASSEAGGSYEQYF. In nucleotides, the CDR3 is TGTGCCAGCAGTGAAGCGGGGGGAAGCTACGAGCAGTACTTC.

This clonotype was found many times. The chain uses TRBV24-1 and TRBJ2-1, with unresolved D. The length of the CDR3 is 14 residues. V shed 3 bases and J shed 1 base, with 6 bases lying between them. CDR1 and CDR2 from the germline V gene are KGHDR and SFDVKD. The CDR3, as DNA: TGTGCCACCAGTGATGGAGCGTCCTACAATGAGCAGTTCTTC. Amino acid sequence: CATSDGASYNEQFF.

This clonotype was detected ten times or more. The gene calls are TRBV12-3 or TRBV12-4 and TRBJ2-1; weak D call: TRBD2 (6 bases). Trimming took off 1 base at V and 3 bases at J, with 7 bases between the two ends. This CDR3 region has 14 residues. The CDR3 DNA reads as TGTGCCAGCAGTTTAGTAGCGGTCTACAATGAGCAGTTCTTC. Protein sequence: CASSLVAVYNEQFF.

There are a few counts of this clonotype. The chain carries TRBV5-1 and TRBJ2-5; 7 bases match TRBD1. V gave up 1 base and J gave up 2 bases; unmatched junction bases: 8. CDR3 length: 16 amino acids. Germline values: CDR1 SGHRS, CDR2 YFSETQ. In DNA, the CDR3 is TGCGCCAGCAGCTTGCTCCGGGACAGAGCACAAGAGACCCAGTACTTC. It encodes CASSLLRDRAQETQYF.

This clonotype was detected ten times or more. The CDR3 here is CSAWTGQNTGELFF. The CDR3 coding sequence is TGCAGCGCATGGACAGGGCAGAACACCGGGGAGCTGTTTTTT. This sequence joins TRBV29-1 and TRBJ2-2; TRBD1 agrees at 8 bases. There are 14 residues in the CDR3. Germline loops: CDR1 SQVTM, CDR2 ANQGSEA. With 7 bases clipped from V and 1 base from J, the junction kept 5 bases outside the gene matches.

The CDR3 DNA is TGTGCCAGCAGCTTAGTAGGTTGGGACGAGCAGTACGTC. This codes for CASSLVGWDEQYV. The chain is built from TRBV11-2 and TRBJ2-7, with D unclear. Trimming took off 1 base at V and 5 bases at J, with 9 bases between the two ends. CDR3 length equals 13 residues. Germline-derived CDR1 and CDR2 are SGHAT and FQNNGV.

There are a few counts of this clonotype. This rearrangement joins TRBV20-1 to TRBJ2-7, with D perhaps assigned TRBD1 or TRBD2 (6 bases each). CDR3 length: 13 residues. V was trimmed by 6 bases and J by 6 bases, leaving 18 bases between them. Per germline, CDR1 DFQATT and CDR2 SNEGSKA (reference sequence). The CDR3 protein is CSAGELGGIEQYF. CDR3 sequence (DNA): TGCAGTGCAGGAGAGCTGGGGGGCATCGAGCAGTACTTC.

This clonotype was seen only a few times. The CDR3 loop reads CASSQTGGENYGELFF. The CDR3 bases are TGTGCCAGCAGCCAGACAGGGGGCGAAAATTACGGGGAGCTGTTTTTT. This chain links TRBV5-8 with TRBJ2-2; 10 bases match TRBD1. The J segment lost 7 bases and the V segment lost 4 bases, leaving 10 bases of the junction unmatched. Per the germline V gene, CDR1 is SGHTS and CDR2 is YDEGEE. The CDR3 consists of 16 residues.

J is TRBJ2-5 and V is TRBV29-1; D is uncertain. The CDR3 has 11 residues. CDR1 is SQVTM, CDR2 ANQGSEA, per germline. Trimming cost V 6 bases and J 2 bases, with 7 bases left between them. CDR3: CSVLWQETQYF. The CDR3, as DNA: TGCAGCGTGCTTTGGCAAGAGACCCAGTACTTC.

This clonotype was observed at least ten times. The V call is TRBV5-5, the J call TRBJ2-2; D may correspond to TRBD1 or TRBD2 (5 bases each). This CDR3 is 15 amino acids long. Trimming pared 4 bases from V and 2 bases from J, leaving 12 bases between. CDR1 and CDR2 from the germline V gene are SGHKS and YYEKEE (reference sequence). CDR3 DNA: TGTGCCAGCAGCCGGGGACGCTCAAACACCGGGGAGCTGTTTTTT. It specifies CASSRGRSNTGELFF.

This clonotype has at least ten counts. The chain couples TRBV27 to TRBJ2-5, with 8 bases identical to TRBD1. The CDR3 runs 16 residues. V was clipped by 3 bases and J by 3 bases; unmatched bases: 9. Germline CDR1 and CDR2: MNHEY and SMNVEV (reference sequence). Here the CDR3 DNA reads TGTGCCAGCAGTTTTCTTAGCAGGGGGCGCGAAGAGACCCAGTACTTC. Its protein is CASSFLSRGREETQYF.

This clonotype was seen only a few times. The V and J genes are TRBV28 and TRBJ2-4; a weak D match, TRBD2 (5 bases). V lost 7 bases and J 9 bases, leaving 13 bases between the germline ends. CDR3 length: 12 amino acids. Germline assignment: CDR1 MDHEN and CDR2 SYDVKM. CDR3: CASTPTRGIQYF. CDR3 bases: TGTGCCAGCACCCCGACCCGGGGCATTCAGTACTTC.

This clonotype was found many times. Written as DNA, the CDR3 is TGTGCCAGCAGTCCTTGGACTAGCGGTTCCTACAATGAGCAGTTCTTC. Translated, it gives CASSPWTSGSYNEQFF. The chain joins TRBV28 to TRBJ2-1; 10 bases fit TRBD2. This CDR3 spans 16 amino acids. Germline trimming cut 5 bases from V and 1 base from J; bases unmatched to any gene: 5. CDR1 is MDHEN and CDR2 is SYDVKM in the germline V gene. The whole variable domain, filled in from reference TRBV28 and TRBJ2-1, reads DVKVTQSSRYLVKRTGEKVFLECVQDMDHENMFWYRQDPGLGLRLIYFSYDVKMKEKGDIPEGYSVSREKKERFSLILESASTNQTSMYLCASSPWTSGSYNEQFFGPGTRLTVL.

Ten or more counts support this clonotype. This chain uses TRBV6-2 or TRBV6-3 with TRBJ2-1; D is ambiguous. The CDR3 spans 16 residues. CDR1 and CDR2 from the germline V gene are MNHEY and SVGEGT. The germline V and J ends were trimmed by 2 bases and 4 bases, with 15 bases remaining between them. Written as DNA, the CDR3 is TGTGCCAGCAGTTACACTGGGTCGGGTCTATACAATGAGCAGTTCTTC. Translation: CASSYTGSGLYNEQFF.

This clonotype was recorded a few times. The chain links TRBV6-5 to TRBJ1-2; 9 bases are shared with TRBD1. The CDR3 runs 15 residues. Germline V gene data show CDR1 as MNHEY and CDR2 as SVGAGI. With 2 bases clipped from V and 2 bases from J, the junction kept 3 bases outside the gene matches. The CDR3 region has the DNA TGTGCCAGCAGTTACGGGACAGGGAAAAACTATGGCTACACCTTC. The encoded protein is CASSYGTGKNYGYTF.

The table lists this clonotype with a few counts. The chain couples TRBV18 to TRBJ1-6; 9 bases are a match to TRBD1. Trimming took 5 bases from V and 5 from J; bases not matched to a gene: 7. The germline gives CDR1 KGHSH, CDR2 LQKENI. The CDR3 extends over 16 amino acids. This CDR3 reads CASSVQQGANNSPLHF. CDR3 nucleotides: TGTGCCAGCTCAGTTCAACAGGGGGCCAATAATTCACCCCTCCACTTT.

This clonotype came up many times. The rearrangement uses TRBV15 and TRBJ2-1; TRBD2 aligns across 7 bases. V was pared by 6 bases and J by 3 bases, with 17 bases of the junction left unmatched. The CDR3 contains 18 residues. Germline V CDR1 and CDR2: LNHNV, YYDKDF (reference sequence). The CDR3 DNA sequence: TGTGCCACCAGAACGACTAGCTCCAGAATAAGGGACTACAATGAGCAGTTCTTC. Its translation is CATRTTSSRIRDYNEQFF.

The sample holds many counts of this clonotype. The rearrangement joins TRBV5-8 to TRBJ1-6; D call uncertain. V lost 4 bases, J lost 5 bases, and 4 bases lay in between. The CDR3 covers 12 residues. From germline, CDR1 is SGHTS and CDR2 YDEGEE. The CDR3 nucleotides are TGTGCCAGCAGCGGGCATAATTCACCCCTCCACTTT. Translation gives CASSGHNSPLHF.

This clonotype was observed a few times. The rearrangement joins TRBV7-2 to TRBJ2-7; D is undetermined. The CDR3 spans 15 residues. The V end lost 5 bases, the J end lost 6 bases, and 20 bases lay between the germline ends. Germline CDR1 and CDR2: SGHTA and FQGNSA. DNA of the CDR3: TGTGCCAGCAGCCGTGGACGAATAGACGCGATCGAGCAGTACTTC. Translation gives CASSRGRIDAIEQYF.